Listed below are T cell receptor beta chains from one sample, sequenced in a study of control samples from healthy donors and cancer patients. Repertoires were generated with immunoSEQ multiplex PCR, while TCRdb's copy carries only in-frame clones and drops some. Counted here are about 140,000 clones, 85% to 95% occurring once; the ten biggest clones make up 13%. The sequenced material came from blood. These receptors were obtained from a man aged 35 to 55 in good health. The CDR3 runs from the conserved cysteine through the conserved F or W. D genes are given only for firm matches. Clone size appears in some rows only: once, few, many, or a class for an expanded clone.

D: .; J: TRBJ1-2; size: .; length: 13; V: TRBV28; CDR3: CASSWGQRQGHTF; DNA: TGTGCCAGCAGTTGGGGGCAGCGGCAGGGCCACACCTTC
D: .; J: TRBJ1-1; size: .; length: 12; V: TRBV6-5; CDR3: CATRDLNTEAFF; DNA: TGTGCCACCCGAGACCTAAACACTGAAGCTTTCTTT
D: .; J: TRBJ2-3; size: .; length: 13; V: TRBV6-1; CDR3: CASSEAGGDTQYF; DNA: TGTGCCAGCAGTGAAGCCGGTGGGGATACGCAGTATTTT
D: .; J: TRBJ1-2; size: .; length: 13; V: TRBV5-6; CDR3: CASSLDVGYGYTF; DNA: TGTGCCAGCAGCTTGGACGTGGGGTATGGCTACACCTTC
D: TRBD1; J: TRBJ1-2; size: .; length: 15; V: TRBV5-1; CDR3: CASSREGQSNYGYTF; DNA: TGCGCCAGCAGCCGCGAGGGACAGTCTAACTATGGCTACACCTTC
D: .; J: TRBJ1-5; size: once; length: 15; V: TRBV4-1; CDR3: CASSQVRVGNQPQHF; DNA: TGCGCCAGCAGCCAAGTCAGGGTTGGCAATCAGCCCCAGCATTTT
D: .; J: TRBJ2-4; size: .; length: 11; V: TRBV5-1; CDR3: CASSSGVVQYF; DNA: TGCGCCAGCAGCTCGGGGGTCGTTCAGTACTTC
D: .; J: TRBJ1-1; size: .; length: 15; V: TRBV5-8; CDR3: CASSLGQLHNFVAFF; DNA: TGTGCCAGCAGCTTGGGGCAGTTGCACAATTTCGTAGCTTTCTTT
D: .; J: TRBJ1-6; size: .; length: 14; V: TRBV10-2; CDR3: CASSERGRNSPLHF; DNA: TGCGCCAGCAGTGAGAGGGGCAGGAATTCACCCCTCCACTTT
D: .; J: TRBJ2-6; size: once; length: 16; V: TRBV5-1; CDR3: CASSLAVSSGANVLTF; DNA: TGCGCCAGCAGCTTGGCTGTGAGCTCTGGGGCCAACGTCCTGACTTTC
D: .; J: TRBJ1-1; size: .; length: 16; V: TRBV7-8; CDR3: CASSFSTTGTGVEAFF; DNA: TGTGCCAGCAGTTTTAGTACGACCGGGACGGGGGTTGAAGCTTTCTTT
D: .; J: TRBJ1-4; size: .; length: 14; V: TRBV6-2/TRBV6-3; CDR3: CASSYGRQAVKLFF; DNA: TGTGCCAGCAGTTACGGACGACAGGCGGTAAAACTGTTTTTT
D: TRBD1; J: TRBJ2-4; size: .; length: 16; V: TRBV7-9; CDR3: CASSSKQGASFDIQYF; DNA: TGTGCCAGCAGCTCCAAACAGGGGGCGAGTTTCGACATTCAGTACTTC
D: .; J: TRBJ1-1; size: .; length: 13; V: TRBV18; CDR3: CASSLSGGTEAFF; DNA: TGTGCCAGCTCACTGAGCGGGGGCACTGAAGCTTTCTTT
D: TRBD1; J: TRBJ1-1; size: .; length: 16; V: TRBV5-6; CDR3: CASSLNTGTVNTEAFF; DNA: TGTGCCAGCAGCTTGAATACCGGGACAGTGAACACTGAAGCTTTCTTT
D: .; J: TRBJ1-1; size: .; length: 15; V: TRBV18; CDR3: CASSPSGAVLRGAFF; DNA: TGTGCCAGCTCACCATCGGGAGCAGTTCTACGGGGGGCTTTCTTT
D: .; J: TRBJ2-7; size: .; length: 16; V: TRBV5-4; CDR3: CASSMKGGRPPYEQYF; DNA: TGTGCCAGCAGCATGAAGGGGGGGAGGCCGCCCTACGAGCAGTACTTC
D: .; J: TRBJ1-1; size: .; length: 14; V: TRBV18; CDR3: CASSPPETGTEAFF; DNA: TGTGCCAGCTCACCTCCAGAGACCGGGACAGAAGCTTTCTTT
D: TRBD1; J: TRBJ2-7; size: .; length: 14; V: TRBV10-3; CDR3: CAISGTGGSYEQYF; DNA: TGTGCCATCAGTGGGACAGGGGGAAGCTACGAGCAGTACTTC
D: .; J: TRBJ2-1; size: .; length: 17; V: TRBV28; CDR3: CASSPLTLRGRRNEQFF; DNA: TGTGCCAGCAGTCCCTTAACCCTTCGGGGGAGGCGCAATGAGCAGTTCTTC
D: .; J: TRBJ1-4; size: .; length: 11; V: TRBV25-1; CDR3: CASDPGGKLFF; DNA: TGTGCCAGCGACCCCGGGGGAAAACTGTTTTTT
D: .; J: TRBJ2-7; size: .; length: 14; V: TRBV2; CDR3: CASQKGRGQNEQYF; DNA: TGTGCCAGCCAGAAAGGTCGGGGCCAGAACGAGCAGTACTTC
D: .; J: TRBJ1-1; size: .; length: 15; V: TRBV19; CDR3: CASRPTGTENTEAFF; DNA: TGTGCCAGTAGACCGACCGGGACGGAGAACACTGAAGCTTTCTTT
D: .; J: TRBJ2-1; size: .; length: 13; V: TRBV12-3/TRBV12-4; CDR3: CASSPLGVNEQFF; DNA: TGTGCCAGCAGTCCCCTCGGGGTCAATGAGCAGTTCTTC
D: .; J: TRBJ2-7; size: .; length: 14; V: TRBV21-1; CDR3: CASSNGLAEGRQYF; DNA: TGTGCCAGCAGCAACGGACTAGCGGAGGGGCGGCAGTACTTC
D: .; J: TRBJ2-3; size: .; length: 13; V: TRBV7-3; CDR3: CASSFQTTDTQYF; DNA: TGTGCCAGCAGCTTTCAGACCACAGATACGCAGTATTTT
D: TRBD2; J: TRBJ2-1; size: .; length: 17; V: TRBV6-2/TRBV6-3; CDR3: CASSRRSGTSVSNEQFF; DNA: TGTGCCAGCAGTAGAAGATCCGGGACTAGCGTCAGCAATGAGCAGTTCTTC
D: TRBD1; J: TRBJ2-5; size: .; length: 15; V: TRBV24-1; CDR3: CATSDGQALSETQYF; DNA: TGTGCCACCAGTGACGGACAGGCCTTAAGCGAGACCCAGTACTTC
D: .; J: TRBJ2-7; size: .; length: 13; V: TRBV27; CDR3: CASGRTTAYEQYF; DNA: TGTGCCAGCGGGAGGACAACCGCCTACGAGCAGTACTTC
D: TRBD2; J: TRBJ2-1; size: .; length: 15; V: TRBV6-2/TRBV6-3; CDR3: CASSSRLASYNEQFF; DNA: TGTGCCAGCAGTTCGCGACTAGCGTCGTACAATGAGCAGTTCTTC
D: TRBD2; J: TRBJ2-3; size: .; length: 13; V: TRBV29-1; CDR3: CSAFRAGGDTQYF; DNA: TGCAGCGCCTTCCGAGCGGGGGGAGATACGCAGTATTTT
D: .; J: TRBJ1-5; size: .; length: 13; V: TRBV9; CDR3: CASSQTAFQPQHF; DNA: TGTGCCAGTTCTCAGACAGCTTTTCAGCCCCAGCATTTT
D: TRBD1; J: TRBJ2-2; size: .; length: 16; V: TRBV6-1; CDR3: CASSEDRGYGSGELFF; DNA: TGTGCCAGCAGTGAGGACAGGGGTTACGGGTCCGGGGAGCTGTTTTTT
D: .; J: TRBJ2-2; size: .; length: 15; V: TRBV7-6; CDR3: CASSFMRGDTGELFF; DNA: TGTGCCAGCAGCTTTATGAGGGGGGACACCGGGGAGCTGTTTTTT
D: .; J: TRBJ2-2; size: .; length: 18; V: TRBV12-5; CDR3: CASGWVSVGRPNTGELFF; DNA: TGTGCTAGTGGTTGGGTAAGTGTGGGCAGACCAAACACCGGGGAGCTGTTTTTT
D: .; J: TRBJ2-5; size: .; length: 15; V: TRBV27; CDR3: CASSPSAGDQETQYF; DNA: TGTGCCAGCAGCCCCTCGGCAGGGGACCAAGAGACCCAGTACTTC
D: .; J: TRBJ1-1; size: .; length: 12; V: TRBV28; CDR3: CASSTLNTEAFF; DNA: TGTGCCAGCAGCACCCTGAACACTGAAGCTTTCTTT
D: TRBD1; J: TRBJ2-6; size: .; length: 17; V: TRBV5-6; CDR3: CASSLQGGAGGANVLTF; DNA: TGTGCCAGCAGCTTGCAAGGGGGCGCGGGTGGGGCCAACGTCCTGACTTTC
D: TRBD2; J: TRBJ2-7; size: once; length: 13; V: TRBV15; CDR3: CATSSSGRREQYF; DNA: TGTGCCACCAGCAGTAGCGGGAGACGCGAGCAGTACTTC
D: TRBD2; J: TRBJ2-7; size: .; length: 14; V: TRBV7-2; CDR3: CASSILAGNYEQYF; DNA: TGTGCCAGCAGCATACTAGCGGGGAACTACGAGCAGTACTTC
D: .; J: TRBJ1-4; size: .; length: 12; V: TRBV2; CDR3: CASGRRNEKLFF; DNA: TGTGCCTCCGGCAGGAGGAACGAAAAACTGTTTTTT
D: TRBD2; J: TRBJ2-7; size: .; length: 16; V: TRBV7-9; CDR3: CASSPLLAGLSYEQYF; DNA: TGTGCCAGCAGCCCGTTACTAGCGGGCTTATCCTACGAGCAGTACTTC
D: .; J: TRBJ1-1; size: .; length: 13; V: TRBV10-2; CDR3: CASSESSNTEAFF; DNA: TGCGCCAGCAGTGAGTCGTCGAACACTGAAGCTTTCTTT
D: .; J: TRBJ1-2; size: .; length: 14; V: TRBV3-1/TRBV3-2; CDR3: CASSPNWGNYGYTF; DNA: TGTGCCAGCAGCCCCAATTGGGGAAACTATGGCTACACCTTC
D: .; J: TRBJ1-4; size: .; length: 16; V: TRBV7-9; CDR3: CASSLLKGGLDEKLFF; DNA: TGTGCCAGCAGCTTACTAAAGGGGGGGTTAGACGAAAAACTGTTTTTT
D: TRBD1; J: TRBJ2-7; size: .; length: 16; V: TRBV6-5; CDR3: CASSYPNGGQGDEQYF; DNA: TGTGCCAGCAGTTACCCGAATGGGGGACAGGGGGACGAGCAGTACTTC
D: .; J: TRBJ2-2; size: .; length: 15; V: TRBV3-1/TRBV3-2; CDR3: CASSQDSGRAGELFF; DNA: TGTGCCAGCAGCCAAGATAGTGGCAGGGCCGGGGAGCTGTTTTTT
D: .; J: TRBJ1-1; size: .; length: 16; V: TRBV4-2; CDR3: CASSQDRANLNTEAFF; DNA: TGTGCCAGCAGCCAAGATCGTGCCAATTTGAACACTGAAGCTTTCTTT
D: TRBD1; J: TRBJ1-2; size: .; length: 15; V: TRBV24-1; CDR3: CATSDFSGTGATYTF; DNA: TGTGCCACCAGTGATTTCTCCGGGACAGGGGCGACCTACACCTTC
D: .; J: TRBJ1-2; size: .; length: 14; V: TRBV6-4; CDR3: CASSEIAGAIGYTF; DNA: TGTGCCAGCAGTGAAATAGCAGGGGCAATTGGCTACACCTTC
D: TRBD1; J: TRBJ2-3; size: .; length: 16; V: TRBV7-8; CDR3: CASSHSGQGYSDTQYF; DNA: TGTGCCAGCAGCCATTCCGGACAGGGGTATTCAGATACGCAGTATTTT
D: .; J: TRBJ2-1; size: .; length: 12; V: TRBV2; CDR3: CASSGFANEQFF; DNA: TGTGCCAGCAGTGGTTTCGCCAATGAGCAGTTCTTC
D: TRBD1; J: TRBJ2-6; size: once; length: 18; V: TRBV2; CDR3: CASRRGTGGASGANVLTF; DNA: TGTGCCAGCAGGAGGGGCACAGGGGGCGCTTCTGGGGCCAACGTCCTGACTTTC
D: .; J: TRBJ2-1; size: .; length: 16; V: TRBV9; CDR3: CASSVPEGGVSNEQFF; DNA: TGTGCCAGCAGCGTCCCCGAAGGGGGAGTGTCCAATGAGCAGTTCTTC